Presented here are 21 T cell receptor beta chains from one specimen sequenced in a study of shared T cell receptors in the human thymus. Assay used: immunoSEQ multiplex PCR; TCRdb lists only in-frame clones, some missing. Of under 850,000 clones listed, roughly 90% were seen once; the top ten hold 0.008% to 0.011%. This sample was also put to use in a study of human thymus T cells.

The sample taken for sequencing was thymocytes. The receptors stem from a boy younger than two with a congenital heart defect.

This clone was seen only a few times. This chain joins TRBV25-1 and TRBJ1-3; D uncertain. The V gene's germline CDR1 is MGHDK and CDR2 SYGVNS. V was shortened by 6 bases and J by 4 bases, with 10 bases between the two germline ends. The CDR3 is 13 amino acids. The CDR3: CASRDPGGNTIYF. CDR3 in DNA: TGTGCCAGCAGGGACCCGGGGGGAAACACCATATATTTT. The variable domain in full, with the rest retrieved from reference TRBV25-1 and TRBJ1-3, is EADIYQTPRYLVIGTGKKITLECSQTMGHDKMYWYQQDPGMELHLIHYSYGVNSTEKGDLSSESTVSRIRTEHFPLTLESARPSHTSQYLCASRDPGGNTIYFGEGSWLTVV.

This chain joins TRBV27 and TRBJ2-7, with D perhaps TRBD2 (5 bases). The CDR3 consists of 15 residues. Germline V lookup: CDR1 MNHEY, CDR2 SMNVEV (reference sequence). V was clipped by 2 bases and J by 2 bases, with 13 bases between them. CDR3 protein: CASSLELAPPYEQYF. CDR3 nucleotide sequence: TGTGCCAGCAGTTTAGAGCTAGCCCCACCCTACGAGCAGTACTTC.

CDR3 in DNA: TGTGCCAGCAGCCAAGTGGCGGGAGGGGGCTACGAGCAGTACTTC. The encoded protein is CASSQVAGGGYEQYF. The V call is TRBV4-2, the J call TRBJ2-7; 9 bases fit TRBD2. Trimming cost V 1 base and J 3 bases; bases outside gene matches: 4. The CDR3 is 15 residues long. Germline-derived CDR1 and CDR2 are LGHNA and YNFKEQ.

The CDR3 loop is CARVALKKQGPNYGYTF. The CDR3 nucleotides are TGTGCCAGGGTGGCACTTAAGAAACAGGGCCCTAACTATGGCTACACCTTC. V is TRBV2 and J is TRBJ1-2; TRBD1 is a possible D gene (6 bases). CDR1 SNHLY and CDR2 FYNNEI come from the germline V gene. V lost 9 bases, J lost 0 bases, and 23 bases lay in between. The CDR3 extends over 17 amino acids.

This clone was counted between two and nine times. The CDR3 region has the DNA TGTGCCAGCAGCTTGGGAAGGGACAGGAGCTCTGGAAACACCATATATTTT. As protein: CASSLGRDRSSGNTIYF. This rearrangement joins TRBV5-6 to TRBJ1-3; TRBD1 agrees at 8 bases. The CDR3 extends over 17 amino acids. Losses at the gene ends were 0 bases for V and 0 bases for J; bases not matched to a gene: 5. Germline V gene sequence: CDR1 SGHDT, CDR2 YYEEEE.

The gene calls are TRBV30 and TRBJ2-1; possible D gene TRBD2, 6 bases. V shed 6 bases and J shed 8 bases, with 8 bases lying between them. Germline lookup yields CDR1 GTSNPN and CDR2 SVGIG (reference sequence). The CDR3 extends over 10 amino acids. CDR3 region: CACPGDEQFF. DNA for the CDR3: TGTGCCTGCCCGGGGGATGAGCAGTTCTTC.

V is TRBV4-2 and J is TRBJ2-7; TRBD2 matches 7 bases. This CDR3 is built from 14 residues. V shed 4 bases, J shed 4 bases, and the junction held 7 bases outside the gene matches. Germline V gene lookup returns CDR1 LGHNA and CDR2 YNFKEQ. The CDR3 DNA follows: TGTGCCAGCAGCCGCGAACTAGCGTTTTACGAGCAGTACTTC. Residues: CASSRELAFYEQYF.

The chain is built from TRBV7-8 and TRBJ2-2, with D perhaps TRBD2 (6 bases). Looked up from germline, CDR1 is SGHVS and CDR2 is FQNEAQ. The V end was cut by 5 bases, the J end by 4 bases, with 14 bases between. There are 15 residues in the CDR3. DNA of the CDR3: TGTGCCAGCAGCCCTGGTGGGGACTTCACCGGGGAGCTGTTTTTT. Its protein is CASSPGGDFTGELFF.

This clone was counted a single time. The chain carries TRBV6-6 and TRBJ2-7, with 10 bases fitting TRBD1. Germline V gene sequence: CDR1 MNHNY, CDR2 SVGAGI (reference sequence). The CDR3 totals 14 residues. V shed 6 bases and J 7 bases; nucleotides not matched to a gene: 9. CDR3 residues: CASRLGQGVGEQYF. For the CDR3, the DNA is TGTGCCAGCAGGCTCGGACAGGGGGTGGGGGAGCAGTACTTC.

The chain joins TRBV6-1 to TRBJ1-4; 9 bases are shared with TRBD1. Germline assignment: CDR1 MNHNS and CDR2 SASEGT. The ends lost 3 bases at V and 7 bases at J; junction bases unmatched: 3. The CDR3 covers 14 residues. In DNA form, the CDR3 reads TGTGCCAGCAGTGACGGGGACAGGGCTGAAAAACTGTTTTTT. Amino acid sequence: CASSDGDRAEKLFF.

This clone was picked up a small number of times. The chain links TRBV30 to TRBJ2-7; D not certain. Looked up from germline, CDR1 is GTSNPN and CDR2 is SVGIG (reference sequence). The length of the CDR3 is 13 residues. V lost 1 base to trimming and J lost 3 bases, with 10 bases between them. As DNA, the CDR3 is TGTGCCTGGAGTGCGGAGCGTATCTACGAGCAGTACTTC. Translated: CAWSAERIYEQYF.

The V call is TRBV5-6, the J call TRBJ2-5; a weak D match, TRBD2 (6 bases). Per the germline V gene, CDR1 is SGHDT and CDR2 is YYEEEE. V gave up 3 bases and J gave up 9 bases, with 27 bases separating them. The CDR3 runs 17 residues. The CDR3 DNA follows: TGTGCCAGCAGCTATCTCAGTGGGAGGAGGGGTAGCTCGGCCCAGTACTTC. Amino acids: CASSYLSGRRGSSAQYF.

The chain employs TRBV27 and TRBJ2-4, with TRBD1 identical over 8 bases. The trim removed 6 bases at V and 1 base at J, leaving 11 bases unmatched. Germline V gives CDR1 MNHEY, CDR2 SMNVEV (reference sequence). CDR3 length: 17 residues. CDR3 nucleotides: TGTGCCAGCAGCAGGCCTTTGACAGGGGCGGCCAAAAACATTCAGTACTTC. Its protein product is CASSRPLTGAAKNIQYF.

The J gene is TRBJ1-1, the V gene TRBV5-1, with a weak D call TRBD1 (5 bases). This CDR3 has 13 amino acids. With 5 bases removed from V and 1 base from J, the gap between germline ends came to 9 bases. In germline, CDR1 is SGHRS, CDR2 YFSETQ. The CDR3, as DNA: TGCGCCAGCAGAACCCAGGGGAACACTGAAGCTTTCTTT. Its protein product is CASRTQGNTEAFF.

The chain joins TRBV19 to TRBJ2-2; D uncertain. The CDR3 runs 13 residues. The germline V and J ends were trimmed by 3 bases and 10 bases, with 12 bases remaining between them. Germline V CDR1 and CDR2: LNHDA, SQIVND (reference sequence). CDR3 sequence: CASSIALAKELFF. CDR3 nucleotides: TGTGCCAGTAGTATCGCTTTGGCCAAGGAGCTGTTTTTT.

The V gene is TRBV6-6, the J gene TRBJ2-2; 10 bases match TRBD1. V lost 4 bases to trimming and J lost 5 bases; unmatched junction nucleotides: 1. CDR1 is MNHNY, CDR2 SVGAGI, per germline (reference sequence). The CDR3 consists of 14 residues. This CDR3 reads CASSSDRGTGELFF. Written as DNA, the CDR3 is TGTGCCAGCAGTTCGGACAGGGGGACCGGGGAGCTGTTTTTT.

Comments on this clone: One junction end disagrees with the germline gene, perhaps due to a read error. This chain uses TRBV10-3 with TRBJ2-1, with D perhaps TRBD1 (5 bases). Germline CDR1 reads ENHRY; CDR2 reads SYGVKD. CDR3 length: 14 residues. CDR3 region: CAIRLGPSSNEQFF. In DNA form, the CDR3 reads TGTGCCATCAGACTGGGGCCTTCCTCCAATGAGCAGTTCTTC.

The chain employs TRBV7-4 and TRBJ1-2, with D perhaps TRBD1 (6 bases). Per the germline V gene, CDR1 is SGHVT and CDR2 is SQSDAQ. The CDR3 spans 19 residues. The V and J ends lost 2 bases and 8 bases respectively, with 30 bases between them. The CDR3 DNA is TGTGCCAGCAGCTTATTAGTCCCTCGGGCCGGCAGGGGAAGTAGGGGCTACACCTTC. This sequence encodes CASSLLVPRAGRGSRGYTF.

The gene calls are TRBV6-4 and TRBJ1-2; D remains unclear. The CDR3 spans 13 residues. The V gene's germline CDR1 is MRHNA and CDR2 SNTAGT. Trimming cost V 3 bases and J 8 bases, with 13 bases left between them. CDR3 loop: CASSDSRGGGYTF. In DNA form, the CDR3 reads TGTGCCAGCAGTGATTCCCGGGGTGGGGGCTACACCTTC.

V is TRBV30 and J is TRBJ1-2; D possibly corresponds to TRBD1 (6 bases). Germline CDR1 reads GTSNPN; CDR2 reads SVGIG (reference sequence). V was cut by 4 bases and J by 8 bases, with 17 bases left in between. This CDR3 has 13 residues. Written as DNA, the CDR3 is TGTGCCTGGAAGGGGGAGATGACTGCAGGCTACACCTTC. Amino acids: CAWKGEMTAGYTF.

This chain's CDR3 is CASFRQDSGNTIYF. The CDR3 coding sequence is TGTGCCAGCTTCCGACAGGACTCTGGAAACACCATATATTTT. The chain combines TRBV5-4 with TRBJ1-3; TRBD1 is a possible D gene (6 bases). V dropped 7 bases and J dropped 0 bases, with 11 bases sitting between them. The CDR3 loop spans 14 amino acids. The germline gives CDR1 SGHNT, CDR2 YYREEE (reference sequence).